Listed here are 15 T cell receptor beta chains from one sample, sequenced in a study of T cell responses to AZD1222 COVID-19 vaccine. Repertoires were generated with immunoSEQ multiplex PCR, while TCRdb's copy carries only in-frame clones and drops some. Seen here are roughly 150,000 clones, approximately 90% observed once, and the top ten hold over 3%. This specimen consisted of peripheral blood, obtained 28 days after the second AZD1222 dose. The receptor source for this set is an adult who received the AZD1222 COVID-19 vaccine.

The chain combines TRBV2 with TRBJ1-5, with D unclear. CDR3 length: 14 amino acids. Germline V gene lookup returns CDR1 SNHLY and CDR2 FYNNEI. Trimming took 6 bases from V and 0 from J, leaving 9 bases between them. In nucleotides, the CDR3 is TGTGCCAGCAGGGAACAAATTAGCAATCAGCCCCAGCATTTT. This encodes CASREQISNQPQHF.

In its sample, this clone was seen once. The J gene is TRBJ2-2, the V gene TRBV6-2 or TRBV6-3; possibly TRBD2 for D (5 bases). Germline lookup yields CDR1 MNHEY and CDR2 SVGEGT. This CDR3 has 15 amino acids. V lost 2 bases, J lost 3 bases, and 10 bases lay in between. As DNA, the CDR3 is TGTGCCAGCAGTTACAAGGGAGTCTACACCGGGGAGCTGTTTTTT. Its protein product is CASSYKGVYTGELFF.

This chain joins TRBV5-8 and TRBJ2-5; D possibly corresponds to TRBD1 (5 bases). V gave up 3 bases and J gave up 5 bases, with 23 bases separating them. CDR3 length equals 17 residues. Germline CDR1 and CDR2: SGHTS and YDEGEE. CDR3 region: CASSSTITGIFEETQYF. For the CDR3, the DNA is TGTGCCAGCAGCTCGACCATCACAGGAATTTTCGAGGAGACCCAGTACTTC.

This sequence joins TRBV20-1 and TRBJ1-1; D is ambiguous. The germline gives CDR1 DFQATT, CDR2 SNEGSKA (reference sequence). The CDR3 has 10 residues. Trimming left V 6 bases short and J 11 bases short, with 13 bases between. CDR3 protein: CSAGDLGAFF. In DNA, the CDR3 is TGCAGTGCGGGCGATTTAGGGGCTTTCTTT.

This chain uses TRBV30 with TRBJ1-3, with D hard to call. V was trimmed by 1 base and J by 5 bases, leaving 3 bases between them. Germline CDR1 is GTSNPN and CDR2 is SVGIG (reference sequence). CDR3 size: 11 residues. The CDR3 reads CAWSDRNTIYF. The CDR3 bases are TGTGCCTGGAGTGATCGAAACACCATATATTTT.

The V and J genes are TRBV3-1 (or the pseudogene TRBV3-2) and TRBJ2-3; TRBD2 aligns across 8 bases. The germline V gene has CDR1 LGHDT and CDR2 YNNKEL (reference sequence). The V gene end was trimmed by 3 bases and the J gene end by 0 bases; junction bases not matched to a gene: 5. This CDR3 is built from 16 residues. CDR3 region: CASSHLSGESTDTQYF. The CDR3 bases are TGTGCCAGCAGCCATCTTAGCGGGGAAAGCACAGATACGCAGTATTTT.

This clone was picked up one time. CDR3 amino acids: CASMGLRQGYKLFF. The CDR3 nucleotides read TGTGCCAGTATGGGACTGAGACAGGGGTATAAACTGTTTTTT. The chain couples TRBV19 to TRBJ1-4; the match to TRBD1 covers 8 bases. The CDR3 extends over 14 amino acids. Germline V gene lookup returns CDR1 LNHDA and CDR2 SQIVND (reference sequence). J lost 11 bases, V lost 7 bases, and 12 bases had no gene match.

This chain joins TRBV2 and TRBJ1-5; the match to TRBD1 covers 9 bases. The CDR3 totals 19 residues. V was clipped by 6 bases and J by 3 bases; unmatched bases: 18. CDR1 and CDR2 (germline): SNHLY, FYNNEI. The CDR3 here is CASSPTGTGSRGINQPQHF. CDR3 in DNA: TGTGCCAGCAGCCCGACCGGGACAGGGTCAAGGGGGATCAATCAGCCCCAGCATTTT.

The J gene is TRBJ2-3, the V gene TRBV7-8; D gene uncertain. This CDR3 is 15 amino acids long. V gave up 4 bases and J gave up 1 base, with 12 bases separating them. Germline V gene lookup returns CDR1 SGHVS and CDR2 FQNEAQ. The CDR3 loop reads CASSSSEYRTDTQYF. In nucleotides, the CDR3 is TGTGCCAGCAGCTCGTCGGAGTACCGCACAGATACGCAGTATTTT.

V gene TRBV7-6 combines with J gene TRBJ2-3; 11 nucleotides match TRBD2. The germline V gene has CDR1 SGHVS and CDR2 FNYEAQ. V lost 5 bases to trimming and J lost 3 bases; unmatched junction nucleotides: 13. The CDR3 runs to 18 residues. CDR3 region: CASSPPPTSGGWTDTQYF. For the CDR3, the DNA is TGTGCCAGCAGCCCGCCTCCTACTAGCGGGGGTTGGACAGATACGCAGTATTTT.

The rearrangement joins TRBV6-1 to TRBJ1-2; no clear D gene. CDR3 length: 14 residues. The V gene lost 1 base and the J gene lost 4 bases, with 10 bases spanning the gap. Germline lookup yields CDR1 MNHNS and CDR2 SASEGT. The CDR3 region is CASSEGTDLYGYTF. CDR3 DNA: TGTGCCAGCAGTGAAGGGACTGACCTCTATGGCTACACCTTC.

The V and J genes are TRBV19 and TRBJ1-5; TRBD1 matches 8 bases. The CDR3 loop spans 15 amino acids. With V trimmed by 2 bases and J by 7 bases, 7 bases remained unmatched. Germline V gene sequence: CDR1 LNHDA, CDR2 SQIVND (reference sequence). This chain's CDR3 is CASSIQTGAYQPQHF. The CDR3 DNA follows: TGTGCCAGTAGTATACAGACAGGGGCGTACCAGCCCCAGCATTTT.

The chain combines TRBV30 with TRBJ1-3, with 7 bases aligning to TRBD1. Germline lookup yields CDR1 GTSNPN and CDR2 SVGIG (reference sequence). V dropped 0 bases and J dropped 2; count of bases not matched to a gene: 4. This CDR3 region has 15 residues. The CDR3 sequence: CAWSVKGAPGNTIYF. For the CDR3, the DNA is TGTGCCTGGAGTGTAAAGGGGGCGCCTGGAAACACCATATATTTT.

The V gene is TRBV6-1, the J gene TRBJ2-1; D not resolved. The CDR3 length is 13 residues. V lost 2 bases to trimming and J lost 10 bases, with 12 bases between them. The germline CDR1 and CDR2 sequences are MNHNS and SASEGT. The CDR3 nucleotides are TGTGCCAGCAGTGAATCTCTGCTAGGAGAGCAGTTCTTC. Protein product: CASSESLLGEQFF.

The V and J genes are TRBV7-8 and TRBJ1-1; D unresolved. CDR3 length: 16 amino acids. CDR1 SGHVS and CDR2 FQNEAQ come from the germline V gene. Trimming left V 5 bases short and J 6 bases short, with 22 bases between. In DNA, the CDR3 is TGTGCCAGCAGCCACAGCAGTCGGGAGATTGTCGCTGAAGCTTTCTTT. Protein: CASSHSSREIVAEAFF. Complete variable domain (other parts from reference TRBV7-8 and TRBJ1-1): GAGVSQSPRYKVAKRGQDVALRCDPISGHVSLFWYQQALGQGPEFLTYFQNEAQLDKSGLPSDRFFAERPEGSVSTLKIQRTQQEDSAVYLCASSHSSREIVAEAFFGQGTRLTVV.